The 7 T cell receptor beta chains reported below all come from one sample, sequenced in a study of blood T cell repertoires in COVID-19 (dated by TCRdb to about 2020). Library preparation employed the immunoSEQ multiplex PCR assay. TCRdb took this table from immuneACCESS and kept in-frame rearrangements with V and J called. Such tables lack part of the clones; where checked against another copy, unresolved V genes explain under half of the gap, and the rest is unexplained. The sample table contains roughly 190,000 clones; only one count was recorded for about 78% of them. The ten most abundant clones make up just over 8.5% of the sample. Source material: peripheral blood. These receptors all come from a woman between 45 and 65 years old with active or convalescent COVID-19.

V is TRBV5-4 and J is TRBJ1-3; D uncertain. The germline V gene has CDR1 SGHNT and CDR2 YYREEE (reference sequence). The CDR3 is 17 residues long. V dropped 0 bases and J dropped 2 bases, with 15 bases sitting between them. Here the CDR3 reads CASSLDGERMPGNTIYF. In DNA form, the CDR3 reads TGTGCCAGCAGCTTGGACGGGGAAAGAATGCCTGGAAACACCATATATTTT.

In this sample, this clone turned up a few times. The chain recombines TRBV7-2 with TRBJ2-1; 13 bases are a match to TRBD2. The CDR3 loop spans 19 amino acids. Per the germline V gene, CDR1 is SGHTA and CDR2 is FQGNSA. V shed 1 base and J 2 bases; nucleotides not matched to a gene: 8. This CDR3 reads CASSLVGLAGITPYNEQFF. DNA for the CDR3: TGTGCCAGCAGCTTAGTGGGACTAGCGGGGATTACCCCCTACAATGAGCAGTTCTTC.

The V call is TRBV30, the J call TRBJ1-6, with 9 bases fitting TRBD1. The CDR3 totals 15 residues. Germline CDR1 is GTSNPN and CDR2 is SVGIG (reference sequence). V gave up 3 bases and J gave up 9 bases; unmatched junction bases: 9. The CDR3 loop reads CAWRASGTGTSPLHF. In DNA form, the CDR3 reads TGTGCCTGGAGGGCATCCGGGACAGGGACTTCACCCCTCCACTTT.

This rearrangement joins TRBV6-2 or TRBV6-3 to TRBJ2-3, with TRBD2 identical over 9 bases. The CDR3 covers 18 residues. Germline V gene sequence: CDR1 MNHEY, CDR2 SVGEGT. V was clipped by 6 bases and J by 1 base; unmatched bases: 14. Here the CDR3 DNA reads TGTGCCAGCAGCCGCAGTGCAGCGGGGGGACGCCGCACAGATACGCAGTATTTT. The encoded protein is CASSRSAAGGRRTDTQYF.

The chain employs TRBV20-1 and TRBJ1-6; 9 bases fit TRBD1. The CDR3 is 15 residues long. The V gene's germline CDR1 is DFQATT and CDR2 SNEGSKA (reference sequence). The V gene end was trimmed by 3 bases and the J gene end by 7 bases; junction bases not matched to a gene: 7. CDR3 DNA sequence: TGCAGTGCTAGTCCACAGGGGGCCGGGAATTCACCCCTCCACTTT. Encoded protein: CSASPQGAGNSPLHF.

V is TRBV7-6 and J is TRBJ2-5; 9 bases agree with TRBD2. CDR1 is SGHVS and CDR2 is FNYEAQ in the germline V gene. V gave up 5 bases and J gave up 5 bases; unmatched junction bases: 15. This CDR3 has 17 residues. Here the CDR3 reads CASSPSGAPRGGETQYF. The CDR3, as DNA: TGTGCCAGCAGCCCTAGCGGGGCCCCGAGGGGTGGGGAGACCCAGTACTTC.

The V gene is TRBV12-5, the J gene TRBJ2-6, with 7 bases that match TRBD1. This CDR3 has 16 amino acids. V dropped 3 bases and J dropped 0; count of bases not matched to a gene: 2. The germline V gene encodes CDR1 LGHNT and CDR2 FRNRAP. CDR3: CASGFGTDSGANVLTF. DNA of the CDR3: TGTGCTAGTGGTTTTGGGACAGACTCTGGGGCCAACGTCCTGACTTTC.